This T cell receptor beta chain originates from a study of Ad26.COV2.S vaccination and SARS-CoV-2 variants. The CDR3 is 12 amino acids. V shed 4 bases and J shed 5 bases, with 10 bases lying between them. Germline loops: CDR1 SGHRS, CDR2 YFSETQ. Data came from immunoSEQ multiplex PCR; TCRdb stores just in-frame clones and leaves some out. The sample consists of some 480,000 clones, around nine tenths of them appearing once. Treatment meaning: roughly 19 received Ad26.COV2.S at low or high dose, single or two shots; 5 received placebo; per-sample allocation not given. At day 63 after the first vaccine or placebo injection, samples were drawn. What was given as vaccine was an Ad26 vector encoding Wuhan-strain SARS-CoV-2 spike. A note on this clone: Its antigen remains unidentified.

Study findings and constraints: Vaccine and placebo groups showed comparable non-spike TCR breadth. Spike-specific TCR breadth was greater in vaccine than placebo recipients. Measures of TCR breadth and depth may have fallen short of total T cell responses.

The V call is TRBV5-1, the J call TRBJ2-7; TRBD2 might be the D (5 bases). Sequences were derived from peripheral blood, sampled in a trial of Ad26.COV2.S vaccine versus placebo. The TCR originated in a person aged 18 to 65 who received the Ad26.COV2.S COVID-19 vaccine or a placebo. This CDR3 reads CASSPLGDEQYF. CDR3 in DNA: TGCGCCAGCAGCCCCCTCGGGGACGAGCAGTACTTC.